This TCR beta chain was sequenced during a study of T cell changes during pregnancy in multiple sclerosis. This CDR3 region has 15 residues. CDR1 and CDR2 (germline): SNHLY, FYNNEI. V dropped 8 bases and J dropped 4 bases, with 19 bases sitting between them. Using immunoSEQ multiplex PCR, the repertoire was profiled, and TCRdb retains in-frame clones only, with some absent. Altogether over 45,000 clones are present, over 85% being singletons, with the ten largest covering about 2.6%. V usage is TRBV2 and J usage is TRBJ2-3; perhaps TRBD1 as D (5 bases). The specimen comprised CD8+ T cells from peripheral blood mononuclear cells, sampled in the third trimester of pregnancy. The receptor was isolated from a female donor with multiple sclerosis, enrolled in a pregnancy study. The CDR3 sequence: CASLGHAPSPDTQYF. The CDR3 nucleotides read TGTGCCAGCCTTGGACATGCCCCCTCCCCAGATACGCAGTATTTT.